Presented here are 19 T cell receptor beta chains from one specimen sequenced in a study of OX40 agonist ivuxolimab in advanced cancers. Method: immunoSEQ multiplex PCR; TCRdb's copy keeps in-frame clones and lacks some. The repertoire holds some 72,000 clones, with 92% as singletons. The specimen was CD4+ or CD8+ T cells sorted from blood, collected in a trial of the OX40 agonist ivuxolimab. The receptors originated from an adult with an advanced solid tumor such as melanoma, head and neck, liver or kidney cancer.

This clone has just one count. The rearrangement links TRBV7-9 to TRBJ2-3; possibly TRBD2 for D (5 bases). Germline CDR1 and CDR2: SEHNR and FQNEAQ (reference sequence). Trimming left V 4 bases short and J 6 bases short, with 14 bases between. The length of the CDR3 is 14 residues. This CDR3 is CASSSRLAWDTQYF. Written as DNA, the CDR3 is TGTGCCAGCAGCTCGCGGTTAGCGTGGGATACGCAGTATTTT. The entire variable domain, with the rest obtained from reference TRBV7-9 and TRBJ2-3, is as follows: DTGVSQNPRHKITKRGQNVTFRCDPISEHNRLYWYRQTLGQGPEFLTYFQNEAQLEKSRLLSDRFSAERPKGSFSTLEIQRTEQGDSAMYLCASSSRLAWDTQYFGPGTRLTVL.

The CDR3 reads CASSGQHPGTDTQYF. The CDR3 DNA is TGTGCCAGCAGTGGGCAGCACCCTGGCACAGATACGCAGTATTTT. The chain links TRBV2 to TRBJ2-3, with D uncertain. The V gene lost 4 bases and the J gene lost 1 base, with 12 bases spanning the gap. Germline V gives CDR1 SNHLY, CDR2 FYNNEI. The CDR3 is made up of 15 amino acids. The full variable domain, in which reference TRBV2 and TRBJ2-3 provide the parts outside the CDR3, is EPEVTQTPSHQVTQMGQEVILRCVPISNHLYFYWYRQILGQKVEFLVSFYNNEISEKSEIFDDQFSVERPDGSNFTLKIRSTKLEDSAMYFCASSGQHPGTDTQYFGPGTRLTVL.

The chain combines TRBV19 with TRBJ2-5; D may correspond to TRBD1 or TRBD2 (5 bases each). CDR3 length: 13 amino acids. Trimming cost V 6 bases and J 4 bases, with 12 bases left between them. Germline V gene lookup returns CDR1 LNHDA and CDR2 SQIVND (reference sequence). The CDR3 coding sequence is TGTGCCAGTAGCCCTATGAGGGGAGAGACCCAGTACTTC. This sequence encodes CASSPMRGETQYF.

This chain joins TRBV4-2 and TRBJ1-3; TRBD1 might be the D (5 bases). Per germline, CDR1 LGHNA and CDR2 YNFKEQ. The V gene lost 4 bases and the J gene lost 4 bases, with 14 bases spanning the gap. This CDR3 is built from 15 residues. The CDR3 here is CASSRPGTEGNTIYF. Written as DNA, the CDR3 is TGTGCCAGCAGCCGCCCCGGGACCGAAGGAAACACCATATATTTT.

CDR3 sequence reads: CASSQDERPTREQYF. CDR3 in DNA: TGCGCCAGCAGCCAAGATGAGAGACCCACGAGGGAGCAGTACTTC. The rearrangement joins TRBV4-1 to TRBJ2-7; D remains ambiguous. The CDR3 consists of 15 residues. V dropped 0 bases and J dropped 7 bases, with 16 bases sitting between them. From germline, CDR1 is MGHRA and CDR2 YSYEKL.

J is TRBJ1-4 and V is TRBV5-1; 8 nucleotides match TRBD1. The CDR3 is made up of 15 amino acids. CDR1 and CDR2 (germline): SGHRS, YFSETQ. Trimming took 4 bases from V and 7 from J; bases not matched to a gene: 9. For the CDR3, the DNA is TGCGCCAGCAGCCCTCGGACAGGGTCGCCTGAAAAACTGTTTTTT. This gives the protein CASSPRTGSPEKLFF.

V gene TRBV4-1 combines with J gene TRBJ1-2; no reliable D call. V lost 0 bases and J 8 bases, leaving 19 bases between the germline ends. This CDR3 has 16 amino acids. CDR1 and CDR2 from the germline V gene are MGHRA and YSYEKL. The CDR3 sequence is CASSQDTEDPVDGYTF. Written as DNA, the CDR3 is TGCGCCAGCAGCCAAGATACGGAGGACCCCGTGGACGGCTACACCTTC.

The CDR3 DNA reads TGTGCTAGTGCCCAGCGGGGGTTTTACGAGCAGTACTTC. Its translation is CASAQRGFYEQYF. The J gene is TRBJ2-7, the V gene TRBV12-5, with 8 bases matching TRBD2. V lost 7 bases and J lost 4; bases outside the gene matches: 6. Germline CDR1 and CDR2: LGHNT and FRNRAP. The CDR3 covers 13 residues.

The rearrangement links TRBV5-1 to TRBJ1-3; 7 bases are shared with TRBD1. The CDR3 loop spans 15 amino acids. The V gene's germline CDR1 is SGHRS and CDR2 YFSETQ. V shed 0 bases and J 3 bases; nucleotides not matched to a gene: 3. The CDR3 DNA follows: TGCGCCAGCAGCTTGGGACAGGGAGGTGGAAACACCATATATTTT. Its translation is CASSLGQGGGNTIYF.

The chain is built from TRBV4-2 and TRBJ2-7; a possible D gene is TRBD2 (7 bases). Germline V gene lookup returns CDR1 LGHNA and CDR2 YNFKEQ. V was pared by 0 bases and J by 6 bases, with 15 bases between. This CDR3 contains 15 residues. Written as DNA, the CDR3 is TGTGCCAGCAGCCAAGATTATAGGGGAGGGGGCGAGCAGTACTTC. Translation: CASSQDYRGGGEQYF.

The chain recombines TRBV5-1 with TRBJ2-7; D is possibly TRBD2 (7 bases). Trimming stripped 0 bases from V and 6 bases from J, with 10 bases between. The CDR3 contains 13 residues. In germline, CDR1 is SGHRS, CDR2 YFSETQ. The DNA for the CDR3 is TGCGCCAGCAGCTTGGAGGGGGGGGGCGAGCAGTACTTC. This codes for CASSLEGGGEQYF.

The chain carries TRBV18 and TRBJ1-1; D unclear. Germline V gene lookup returns CDR1 KGHSH and CDR2 LQKENI. V was cut by 5 bases and J by 5 bases, with 12 bases left in between. This CDR3 is built from 13 residues. CDR3 in amino acids: CASSSGPRTEAFF. The CDR3 DNA sequence: TGTGCCAGCTCATCCGGACCACGGACTGAAGCTTTCTTT.

The rearrangement uses TRBV20-1 and TRBJ2-7; 9 bases are shared with TRBD1. V dropped 3 bases and J dropped 11; count of bases not matched to a gene: 5. Germline CDR1 and CDR2: DFQATT and SNEGSKA (reference sequence). The CDR3 totals 11 residues. The CDR3: CSARMGDREYF. The CDR3 nucleotides are TGCAGTGCTAGGATGGGGGACAGGGAGTACTTC.

The chain carries TRBV6-1 and TRBJ2-7; 7 positions agree with TRBD1. J lost 3 bases, V lost 7 bases, and 12 bases had no gene match. Per germline, CDR1 MNHNS and CDR2 SASEGT. There are 15 residues in the CDR3. The CDR3 reads CASIPRTGGRYEQYF. CDR3 sequence (DNA): TGTGCCAGCATCCCAAGGACAGGTGGACGCTACGAGCAGTACTTC.

The chain is built from TRBV28 and TRBJ2-2; 10 bases are a match to TRBD1. Germline-derived CDR1 and CDR2 are MDHEN and SYDVKM. The CDR3 runs 15 residues. V was pared by 6 bases and J by 6 bases, with 7 bases of the junction left unmatched. This CDR3 reads CASRPGTGAAGELFF. CDR3 sequence (DNA): TGTGCCAGCAGGCCCGGGACAGGGGCAGCCGGGGAGCTGTTTTTT.

The chain joins TRBV7-2 to TRBJ2-7; D is ambiguous. The CDR3 is made up of 14 amino acids. CDR1 and CDR2 (germline): SGHTA, FQGNSA. V lost 4 bases to trimming and J lost 4 bases, with 14 bases between them. The CDR3 DNA reads as TGTGCCAGCAGCTCAACCCAAGGTCCTTACGAGCAGTACTTC. This codes for CASSSTQGPYEQYF.

The V call is TRBV5-4, the J call TRBJ2-7; tentatively, D is TRBD1 (6 bases). This CDR3 region has 13 residues. The V gene lost 4 bases and the J gene lost 5 bases, with 13 bases spanning the gap. Germline assignment: CDR1 SGHNT and CDR2 YYREEE (reference sequence). The CDR3 coding sequence is TGTGCCAGCAGCCCACGGTACAGGGACGAGCAGTACTTC. Protein product: CASSPRYRDEQYF.

CDR3 nucleotide sequence: TGCGCCAGCAGCCTATGGACAGCCAACACTGAAGCTTTCTTT. This encodes CASSLWTANTEAFF. The genes are TRBV5-1 and TRBJ1-1; tentatively, D is TRBD1 (6 bases). Looked up from germline, CDR1 is SGHRS and CDR2 is YFSETQ. Trimming took off 4 bases at V and 2 bases at J, with 12 bases between the two ends. This CDR3 contains 14 residues.

This chain joins TRBV18 and TRBJ1-1; no firm D call. Germline V gene lookup returns CDR1 KGHSH and CDR2 LQKENI. V lost 3 bases to trimming and J lost 3 bases, with 11 bases between them. The CDR3 contains 14 residues. This chain's CDR3 is CASSPAGRHTEAFF. The CDR3 DNA reads as TGTGCCAGCTCACCCGCCGGCCGTCACACTGAAGCTTTCTTT. Drawing the rest from reference TRBV18 and TRBJ1-1, the complete variable domain is NAGVMQNPRHLVRRRGQEARLRCSPMKGHSHVYWYRQLPEEGLKFMVYLQKENIIDESGMPKERFSAEFPKEGPSILRIQQVVRGDSAAYFCASSPAGRHTEAFFGQGTRLTVV.